This T cell receptor beta chain was found in a study of monozygotic twins with inflammatory bowel disease. UMIs containing a 6-nucleotide sample barcode were added via template switching. TCRdb reprocessed the 5' RACE reads, keeping one entry per CDR3 protein, no DNA. This sample carries 350,000 to 550,000 distinct CDR3 sequences, with 2% to 2.5% going to the ten biggest clones. CDR3 length equals 14 residues. CDR1 SGHTA and CDR2 FQGNSA come from the germline V gene. The receptor's source is a human donor with ulcerative colitis or Crohn's disease, or a healthy co-twin of an affected twin (not recorded which). The sequenced sample was blood. This chain uses TRBV7-2 with TRBJ2-3. CDR3 protein: CASSPSDPTDTQYF.